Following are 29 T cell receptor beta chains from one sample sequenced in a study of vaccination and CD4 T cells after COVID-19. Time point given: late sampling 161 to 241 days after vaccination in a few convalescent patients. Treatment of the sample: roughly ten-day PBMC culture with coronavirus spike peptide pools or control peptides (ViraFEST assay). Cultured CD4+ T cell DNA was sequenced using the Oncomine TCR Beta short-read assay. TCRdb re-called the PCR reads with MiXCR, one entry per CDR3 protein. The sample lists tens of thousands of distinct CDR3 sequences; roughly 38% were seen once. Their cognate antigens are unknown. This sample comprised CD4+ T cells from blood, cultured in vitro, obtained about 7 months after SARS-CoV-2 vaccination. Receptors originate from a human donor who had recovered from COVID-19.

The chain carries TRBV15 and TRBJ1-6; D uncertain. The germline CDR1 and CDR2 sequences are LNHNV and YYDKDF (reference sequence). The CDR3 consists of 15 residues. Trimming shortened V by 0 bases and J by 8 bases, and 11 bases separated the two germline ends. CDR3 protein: CATSRDRGVDSPLHF. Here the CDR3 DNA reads TGTGCCACCAGCAGAGATCGCGGGGTTGATTCACCCCTCCACTTT.

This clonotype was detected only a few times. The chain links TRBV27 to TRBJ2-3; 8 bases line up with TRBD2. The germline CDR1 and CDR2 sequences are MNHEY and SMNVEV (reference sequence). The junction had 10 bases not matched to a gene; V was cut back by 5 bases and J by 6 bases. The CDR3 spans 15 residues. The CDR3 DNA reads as TGTGCCAGCAGTCCCGGGGGTAGCGGGAAGGATACGCAGTATTTT. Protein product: CASSPGGSGKDTQYF.

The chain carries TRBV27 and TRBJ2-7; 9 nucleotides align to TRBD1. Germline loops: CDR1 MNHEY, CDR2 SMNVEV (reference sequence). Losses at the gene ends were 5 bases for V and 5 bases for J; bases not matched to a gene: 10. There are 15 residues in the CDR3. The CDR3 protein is CASSDPGQGKNEQYF. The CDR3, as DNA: TGTGCCAGCAGTGACCCCGGACAGGGGAAGAACGAGCAGTACTTC.

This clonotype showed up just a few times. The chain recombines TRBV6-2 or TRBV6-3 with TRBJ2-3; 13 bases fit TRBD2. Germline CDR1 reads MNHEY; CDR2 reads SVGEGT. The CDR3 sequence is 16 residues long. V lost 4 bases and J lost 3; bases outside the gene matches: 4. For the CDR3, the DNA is TGTGCCAGCAGTTTAGGACTAGCGGGAGTTACAGATACGCAGTATTTT. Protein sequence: CASSLGLAGVTDTQYF.

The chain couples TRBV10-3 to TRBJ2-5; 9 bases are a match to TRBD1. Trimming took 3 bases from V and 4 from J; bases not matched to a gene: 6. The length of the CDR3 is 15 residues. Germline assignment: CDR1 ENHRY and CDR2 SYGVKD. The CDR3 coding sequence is TGTGCCATCAGTGATACAGGGGGCCGGGGAGAGACCCAGTACTTC. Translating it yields CAISDTGGRGETQYF.

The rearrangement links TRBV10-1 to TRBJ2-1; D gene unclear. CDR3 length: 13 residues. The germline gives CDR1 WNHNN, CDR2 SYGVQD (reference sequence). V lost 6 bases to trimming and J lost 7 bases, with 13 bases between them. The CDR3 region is CASSQAVVNEQFF. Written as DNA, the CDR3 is TGCGCCAGCAGCCAGGCAGTAGTGAATGAGCAGTTCTTC.

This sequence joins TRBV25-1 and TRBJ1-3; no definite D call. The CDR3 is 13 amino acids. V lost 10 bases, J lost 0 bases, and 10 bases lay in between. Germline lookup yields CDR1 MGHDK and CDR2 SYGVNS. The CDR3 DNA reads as TGTGCCACCCGTCAGAGCTCTGGAAACACCATATATTTT. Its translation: CATRQSSGNTIYF.

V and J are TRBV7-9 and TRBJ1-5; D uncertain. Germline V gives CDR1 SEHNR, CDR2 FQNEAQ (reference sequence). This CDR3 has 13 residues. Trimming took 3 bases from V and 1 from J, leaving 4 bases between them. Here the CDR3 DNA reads TGTGCCAGCAGCTTGAACAGCAATCAGCCCCAGCATTTT. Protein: CASSLNSNQPQHF.

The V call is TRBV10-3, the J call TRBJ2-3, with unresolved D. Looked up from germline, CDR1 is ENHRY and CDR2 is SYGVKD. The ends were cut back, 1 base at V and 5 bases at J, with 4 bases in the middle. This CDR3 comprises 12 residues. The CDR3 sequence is CAISELGDTQYF. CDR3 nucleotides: TGTGCCATCAGTGAGTTAGGAGATACGCAGTATTTT.

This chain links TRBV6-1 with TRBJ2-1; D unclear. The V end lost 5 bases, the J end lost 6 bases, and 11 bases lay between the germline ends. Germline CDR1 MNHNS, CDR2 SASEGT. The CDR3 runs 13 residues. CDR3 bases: TGTGCCAGCAGTCTCGACTTTCCCAATGAGCAGTTCTTC. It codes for CASSLDFPNEQFF.

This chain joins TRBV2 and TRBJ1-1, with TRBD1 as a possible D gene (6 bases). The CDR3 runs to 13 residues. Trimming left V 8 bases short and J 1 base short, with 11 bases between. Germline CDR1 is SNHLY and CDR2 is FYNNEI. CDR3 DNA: TGTGCCAGCCAGGGGCGACAGAACACTGAAGCTTTCTTT. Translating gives CASQGRQNTEAFF.

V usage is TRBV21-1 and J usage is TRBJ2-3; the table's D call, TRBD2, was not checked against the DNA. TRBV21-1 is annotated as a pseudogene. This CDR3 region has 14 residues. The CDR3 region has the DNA TGTGCCAGCAGCAAAGAGGGCCCCACAGATACGCAGTATTTT. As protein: CASSKEGPTDTQYF.

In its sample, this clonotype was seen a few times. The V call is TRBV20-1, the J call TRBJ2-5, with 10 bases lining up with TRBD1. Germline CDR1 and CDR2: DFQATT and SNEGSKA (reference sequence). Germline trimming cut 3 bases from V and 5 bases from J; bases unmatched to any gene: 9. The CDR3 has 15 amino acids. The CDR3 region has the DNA TGCAGTGCTAGCCTTCCGGGACAGGGGTCGGAGACCCAGTACTTC. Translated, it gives CSASLPGQGSETQYF.

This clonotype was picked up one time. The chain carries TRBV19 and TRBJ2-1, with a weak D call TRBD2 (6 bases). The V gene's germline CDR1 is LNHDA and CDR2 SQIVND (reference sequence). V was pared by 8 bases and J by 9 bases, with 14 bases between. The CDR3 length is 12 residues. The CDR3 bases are TGTGCCAGTGGAGGGAACGGGGCTGAGCAGTTCTTC. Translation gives CASGGNGAEQFF.

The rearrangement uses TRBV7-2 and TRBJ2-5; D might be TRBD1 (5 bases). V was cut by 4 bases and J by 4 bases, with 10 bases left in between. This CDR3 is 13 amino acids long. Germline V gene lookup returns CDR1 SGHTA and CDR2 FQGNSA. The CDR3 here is CASSSRQRETQYF. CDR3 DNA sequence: TGTGCCAGCAGCTCCAGACAGAGAGAGACCCAGTACTTC. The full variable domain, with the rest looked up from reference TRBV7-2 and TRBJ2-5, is GAGVSQSPSNKVTEKGKDVELRCDPISGHTALYWYRQSLGQGLEFLIYFQGNSAPDKSGLPSDRFSAERTGGSVSTLTIQRTQQEDSAVYLCASSSRQRETQYFGPGTRLLVL.

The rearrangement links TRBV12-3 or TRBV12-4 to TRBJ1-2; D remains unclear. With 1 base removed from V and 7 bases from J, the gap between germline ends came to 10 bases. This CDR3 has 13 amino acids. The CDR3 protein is CASSLEQLGGYTF. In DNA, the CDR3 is TGTGCCAGCAGTTTAGAACAGTTAGGTGGCTACACCTTC.

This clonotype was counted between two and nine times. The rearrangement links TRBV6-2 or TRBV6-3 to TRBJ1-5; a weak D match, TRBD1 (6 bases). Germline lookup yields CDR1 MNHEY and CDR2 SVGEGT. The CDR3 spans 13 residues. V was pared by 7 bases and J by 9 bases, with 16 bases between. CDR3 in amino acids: CASTRQAVGPQHF. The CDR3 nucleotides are TGTGCCAGCACTAGACAGGCCGTCGGGCCCCAGCATTTT.

CDR3 sequence reads: CASTSGHFQSNQPQHF. CDR3 DNA sequence: TGTGCCAGTACCTCAGGACATTTTCAAAGCAATCAGCCCCAGCATTTT. The chain links TRBV19 to TRBJ1-5, with D perhaps TRBD1 (5 bases). Germline-derived CDR1 and CDR2 are LNHDA and SQIVND (reference sequence). The CDR3 sequence is 16 residues long. V was shortened by 7 bases and J by 1 base, with 17 bases between the two germline ends. The whole variable domain, filled in from reference TRBV19 and TRBJ1-5, reads DGGITQSPKYLFRKEGQNVTLSCEQNLNHDAMYWYRQDPGQGLRLIYYSQIVNDFQKGDIAEGYSVSREKKESFPLTVTSAQKNPTAFYLCASTSGHFQSNQPQHFGDGTRLSIL.

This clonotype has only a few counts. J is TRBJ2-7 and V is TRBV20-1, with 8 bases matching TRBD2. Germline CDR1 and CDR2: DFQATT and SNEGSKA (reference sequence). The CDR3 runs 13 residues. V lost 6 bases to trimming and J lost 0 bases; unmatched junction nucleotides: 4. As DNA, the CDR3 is TGCAGTGCCCTTAGCGGGGTCTCCTACGAGCAGTACTTC. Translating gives CSALSGVSYEQYF.

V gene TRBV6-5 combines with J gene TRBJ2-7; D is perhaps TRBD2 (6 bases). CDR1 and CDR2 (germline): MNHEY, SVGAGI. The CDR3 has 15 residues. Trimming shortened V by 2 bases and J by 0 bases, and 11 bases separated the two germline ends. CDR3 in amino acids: CASSYRLETSYEQYF. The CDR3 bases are TGTGCCAGCAGTTACCGACTAGAGACCTCCTACGAGCAGTACTTC.

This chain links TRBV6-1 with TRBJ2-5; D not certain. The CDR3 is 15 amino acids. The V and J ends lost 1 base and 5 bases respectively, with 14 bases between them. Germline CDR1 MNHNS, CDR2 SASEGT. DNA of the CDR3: TGTGCCAGCAGTGAAGGTGTACCCCCGATGGAGACCCAGTACTTC. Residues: CASSEGVPPMETQYF.

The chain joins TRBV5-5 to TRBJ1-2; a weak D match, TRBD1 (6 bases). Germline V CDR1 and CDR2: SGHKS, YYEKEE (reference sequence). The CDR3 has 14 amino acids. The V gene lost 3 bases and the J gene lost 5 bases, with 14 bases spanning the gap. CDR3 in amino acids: CASSSSTTGYGYTF. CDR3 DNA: TGTGCCAGCAGCTCATCAACAACAGGGTATGGCTACACCTTC.

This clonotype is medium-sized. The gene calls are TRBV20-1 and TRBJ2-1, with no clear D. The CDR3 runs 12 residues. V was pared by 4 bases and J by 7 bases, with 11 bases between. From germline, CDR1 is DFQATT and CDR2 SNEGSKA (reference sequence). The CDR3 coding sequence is TGCAGTGCTATTCCAAGGGCGAATGAGCAGTTCTTC. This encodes CSAIPRANEQFF.

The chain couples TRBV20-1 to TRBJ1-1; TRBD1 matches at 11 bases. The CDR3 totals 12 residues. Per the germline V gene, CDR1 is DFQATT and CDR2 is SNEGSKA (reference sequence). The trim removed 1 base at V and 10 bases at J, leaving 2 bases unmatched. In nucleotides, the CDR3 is TGCAGTGCTAGAGCCGGGACAGGGGGAGCTTTCTTT. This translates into CSARAGTGGAFF.

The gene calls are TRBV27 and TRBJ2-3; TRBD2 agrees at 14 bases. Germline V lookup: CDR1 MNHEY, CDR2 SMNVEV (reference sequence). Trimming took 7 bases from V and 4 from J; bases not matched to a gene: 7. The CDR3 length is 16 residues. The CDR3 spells CASKTRLAGGADTQYF. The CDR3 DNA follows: TGTGCCAGCAAGACAAGACTAGCGGGAGGGGCAGATACGCAGTATTTT.

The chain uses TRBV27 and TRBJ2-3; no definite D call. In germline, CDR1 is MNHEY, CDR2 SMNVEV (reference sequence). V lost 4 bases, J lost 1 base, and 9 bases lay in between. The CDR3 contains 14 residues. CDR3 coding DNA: TGTGCCAGCAGTTCTTACCTGGGCACAGATACGCAGTATTTT. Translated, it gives CASSSYLGTDTQYF.

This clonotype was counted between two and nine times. CDR3 DNA: TGTGCCAGCTCTGAGTGGGGACAGGGAGATTCACCCCTCCACTTT. Protein product: CASSEWGQGDSPLHF. The chain joins TRBV18 to TRBJ1-6; 9 bases match TRBD1. The CDR3 has 15 residues. Germline-derived CDR1 and CDR2 are KGHSH and LQKENI. Trimming took 6 bases from V and 8 from J; bases not matched to a gene: 8.

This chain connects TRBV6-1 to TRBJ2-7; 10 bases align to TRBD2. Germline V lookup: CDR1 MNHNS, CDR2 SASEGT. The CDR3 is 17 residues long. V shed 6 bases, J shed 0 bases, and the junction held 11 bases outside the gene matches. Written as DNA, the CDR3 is TGTGCCAGCAGAACAAGCGGGAGGGCCTCCTCCTCCTACGAGCAGTACTTC. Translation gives CASRTSGRASSSYEQYF.

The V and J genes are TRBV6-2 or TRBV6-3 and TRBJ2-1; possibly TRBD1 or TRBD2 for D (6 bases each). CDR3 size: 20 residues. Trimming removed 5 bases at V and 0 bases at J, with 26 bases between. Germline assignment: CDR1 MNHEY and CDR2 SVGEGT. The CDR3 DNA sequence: TGTGCCAGCAGTAATGCACCAGGGGTCCGGGACTCTATCTCCTACAATGAGCAGTTCTTC. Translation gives CASSNAPGVRDSISYNEQFF.